This T cell receptor (beta chain) originates from a study of blood T cell repertoires in COVID-19. As processed by the authors: The assay estimated nucleated cells by amplifying reference gene primers. The table came from immunoSEQ multiplex PCR; TCRdb's copy has only in-frame clones and leaves some out. V, J and clone size are taken as reported in that table, and D and trimming were inferred from the DNA itself. The data show around 100,000 clones, around four fifths seen once. The V end lost 10 bases, the J end lost 5 bases, and 21 bases lay between the germline ends. The germline V gene encodes CDR1 MNHEY and CDR2 SVGAGI. CDR3 size: 14 residues.

This TCR was sampled from a man aged 65-85 years with active or convalescent COVID-19. This sequence joins TRBV6-5 and TRBJ2-7; weak D call: TRBD1 (6 bases). What was sequenced was peripheral blood. CDR3 sequence reads: CATQAIRGNNEQYF. Written as DNA, the CDR3 is TGTGCCACCCAGGCGATCAGGGGTAACAACGAGCAGTACTTC.